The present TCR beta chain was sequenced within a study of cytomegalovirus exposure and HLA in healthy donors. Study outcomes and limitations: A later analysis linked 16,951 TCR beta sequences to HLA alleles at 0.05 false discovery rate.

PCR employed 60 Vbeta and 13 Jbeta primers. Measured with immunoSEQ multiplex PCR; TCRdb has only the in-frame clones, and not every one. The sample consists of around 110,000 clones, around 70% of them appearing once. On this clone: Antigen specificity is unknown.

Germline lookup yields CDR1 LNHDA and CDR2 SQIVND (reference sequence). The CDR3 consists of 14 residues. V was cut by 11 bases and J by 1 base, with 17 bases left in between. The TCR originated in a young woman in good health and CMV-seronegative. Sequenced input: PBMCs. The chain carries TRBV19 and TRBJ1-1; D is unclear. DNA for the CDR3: TGTGCCTCACTCCCACAGCCAGGGAACACTGAAGCTTTCTTT. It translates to CASLPQPGNTEAFF. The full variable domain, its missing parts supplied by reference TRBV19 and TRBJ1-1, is DGGITQSPKYLFRKEGQNVTLSCEQNLNHDAMYWYRQDPGQGLRLIYYSQIVNDFQKGDIAEGYSVSREKKESFPLTVTSAQKNPTAFYLCASLPQPGNTEAFFGQGTRLTVV.